These T cell receptor beta chains were read from a single sample in a study of graft-versus-host responses after intestinal transplantation. Sequencing used immunoSEQ multiplex PCR; TCRdb keeps in-frame clones, though not all of them. The data show 150,000 or so clones, with around 90% seen just once and roughly 0.19% held by the top ten. These TCRs' antigens remain unknown. The material was unstimulated CD4+ T cells sorted from spleen or lymph node cells, obtained before intestinal transplant. These receptors were obtained from a human donor who received an intestinal transplant. Each CDR3 is given with its conserved first and last residue. A D gene is named only where the DNA matches it firmly. Clone size is given for some rows only: seen once, a few or many times, or a class if the clone is expanded.

abundance: -
v_gene: TRBV7-9
len: 17
d_gene: -
j_gene: TRBJ2-3
CDR3nt: TGTGCCAGCAGCTTAGAGGAGGTGCCCGGGATCACAGATACGCAGTATTTT
CDR3aa: CASSLEEVPGITDTQYF

abundance: -
v_gene: TRBV2
len: 14
d_gene: -
j_gene: TRBJ1-5
CDR3nt: TGTGCCAGCAGTGAAGCGCTTCAGAAGGGGCCCCAGCATTTT
CDR3aa: CASSEALQKGPQHF

abundance: -
v_gene: TRBV6-5
len: 14
d_gene: -
j_gene: TRBJ1-1
CDR3nt: TGTGCCAGCAGTTACTCTTACAAGAACACTGAAGCTTTCTTT
CDR3aa: CASSYSYKNTEAFF

abundance: -
v_gene: TRBV14
len: 14
d_gene: TRBD1
j_gene: TRBJ1-4
CDR3nt: TGTGCCAGCAGCCCACGACAGGGCGGTGAAAAACTGTTTTTT
CDR3aa: CASSPRQGGEKLFF

abundance: -
v_gene: TRBV5-6
len: 13
d_gene: -
j_gene: TRBJ2-7
CDR3nt: TGTGCCAGCAGCTTGGGATACTACTACGAGCAGTACTTC
CDR3aa: CASSLGYYYEQYF

abundance: -
v_gene: TRBV6-1
len: 15
d_gene: TRBD1
j_gene: TRBJ1-5
CDR3nt: TGTGCCAGCAGTGGGGACAGGGGCCTAAAGGGGCCCCAGCATTTT
CDR3aa: CASSGDRGLKGPQHF

abundance: -
v_gene: TRBV4-2
len: 14
d_gene: TRBD2
j_gene: TRBJ2-7
CDR3nt: TGTGCCAGCAGCCAAGGGACTAGCGGGAGCGAGCAGTACTTC
CDR3aa: CASSQGTSGSEQYF

abundance: -
v_gene: TRBV7-2
len: 14
d_gene: -
j_gene: TRBJ2-3
CDR3nt: TGTGCCAGCAGCTCAGGGGAGCCCACAGATACGCAGTATTTT
CDR3aa: CASSSGEPTDTQYF

abundance: -
v_gene: TRBV5-4
len: 15
d_gene: TRBD2
j_gene: TRBJ2-3
CDR3nt: TGTGCCAGCAGCTTCAGTAGCGGGAGCACAGATACGCAGTATTTT
CDR3aa: CASSFSSGSTDTQYF

abundance: once
v_gene: TRBV9
len: 12
d_gene: -
j_gene: TRBJ2-3
CDR3nt: TGTGCCAGCAGCTTAAACACAGATACGCAGTATTTT
CDR3aa: CASSLNTDTQYF

abundance: -
v_gene: TRBV10-1
len: 15
d_gene: -
j_gene: TRBJ2-1
CDR3nt: TGCGCCAGCAGTGAGGCCCGCTTAGGGAACAATGAGCAGTTCTTC
CDR3aa: CASSEARLGNNEQFF

abundance: -
v_gene: TRBV19
len: 15
d_gene: -
j_gene: TRBJ2-5
CDR3nt: TGTGCCAGTAGCCCCCTAAGGGGAGTGAGAGAGACCCAGTACTTC
CDR3aa: CASSPLRGVRETQYF

abundance: -
v_gene: TRBV15
len: 13
d_gene: TRBD1
j_gene: TRBJ2-1
CDR3nt: TGTGCCACCAGACAGGGGGTTGGCAATGAGCAGTTCTTC
CDR3aa: CATRQGVGNEQFF

abundance: few
v_gene: TRBV14
len: 18
d_gene: -
j_gene: TRBJ1-3
CDR3nt: TGTGCCAGCAGCCAGGGAGGCGGGGGACGATACTCTGGAAACACCATATATTTT
CDR3aa: CASSQGGGGRYSGNTIYF

abundance: -
v_gene: TRBV6-1
len: 17
d_gene: TRBD2
j_gene: TRBJ2-4
CDR3nt: TGTGCCAGCAGTGGATTAATAGCGGGAGGGCCCCGGAACATTCAGTACTTC
CDR3aa: CASSGLIAGGPRNIQYF

abundance: -
v_gene: TRBV9
len: 16
d_gene: TRBD2
j_gene: TRBJ2-5
CDR3nt: TGTGCCAGCAGCGGACCGGGACTAGCGGGAGTGGAGACCCAGTACTTC
CDR3aa: CASSGPGLAGVETQYF

abundance: -
v_gene: TRBV6-1
len: 15
d_gene: -
j_gene: TRBJ1-4
CDR3nt: TGTGCCAGCAGTGAAGGAGGGGGGTCAAATGAAAAACTGTTTTTT
CDR3aa: CASSEGGGSNEKLFF

abundance: once
v_gene: TRBV10-1
len: 16
d_gene: -
j_gene: TRBJ2-7
CDR3nt: TGCGCCAGCAGTGAGCGTGGACCGGGACAATTGGCCGAGCAGTACTTC
CDR3aa: CASSERGPGQLAEQYF

abundance: -
v_gene: TRBV5-1
len: 13
d_gene: -
j_gene: TRBJ2-7
CDR3nt: TGCGCCAGCAGCTTGGTGGGAACCTACGAGCAGTACTTC
CDR3aa: CASSLVGTYEQYF

abundance: few
v_gene: TRBV10-3
len: 11
d_gene: -
j_gene: TRBJ2-2
CDR3nt: TGTGCCATCAGGGAAGGCGGGGAGCTGTTTTTT
CDR3aa: CAIREGGELFF

abundance: -
v_gene: TRBV4-1
len: 14
d_gene: TRBD1
j_gene: TRBJ2-7
CDR3nt: TGCGCCAGCAGCCCCCGACAGGGATCCTACGAGCAGTACTTC
CDR3aa: CASSPRQGSYEQYF

abundance: -
v_gene: TRBV10-1
len: 15
d_gene: -
j_gene: TRBJ2-1
CDR3nt: TGCGCCAGCAGGGACTCAGGGGATCCGCTTCGTGAGCAGTTCTTC
CDR3aa: CASRDSGDPLREQFF

abundance: -
v_gene: TRBV28
len: 14
d_gene: TRBD1
j_gene: TRBJ2-7
CDR3nt: TGTGCCAGCAGTTTAATGGACAGGTCCTACGAGCAGTACTTC
CDR3aa: CASSLMDRSYEQYF

abundance: -
v_gene: TRBV6-1
len: 12
d_gene: -
j_gene: TRBJ2-1
CDR3nt: TGTGCCAGCAGTCACAGTTACAATGAGCAGTTCTTC
CDR3aa: CASSHSYNEQFF

abundance: -
v_gene: TRBV15
len: 16
d_gene: -
j_gene: TRBJ2-1
CDR3nt: TGTGCCACCACCGGGACTTCGGTATGGGGGTACAATGAGCAGTTCTTC
CDR3aa: CATTGTSVWGYNEQFF

abundance: -
v_gene: TRBV19
len: 16
d_gene: TRBD1
j_gene: TRBJ1-2
CDR3nt: TGTGCCAGTAGTAGATTCGACAGGGCGATAACCTATGGCTACACCTTC
CDR3aa: CASSRFDRAITYGYTF

abundance: -
v_gene: TRBV5-1
len: 17
d_gene: TRBD2
j_gene: TRBJ2-7
CDR3nt: TGCGCCAGCAGCATACAAAAAGCTAGCGGGAGTGTCTACGAGCAGTACTTC
CDR3aa: CASSIQKASGSVYEQYF

abundance: -
v_gene: TRBV18
len: 14
d_gene: -
j_gene: TRBJ2-3
CDR3nt: TGTGCCAGCTCACCGAGCGGATTCACAGATACGCAGTATTTT
CDR3aa: CASSPSGFTDTQYF

abundance: -
v_gene: TRBV7-3
len: 15
d_gene: -
j_gene: TRBJ2-7
CDR3nt: TGTGCCAGTAGCTTACATCCAGAGTCCTCCTACGAGCAGTACTTC
CDR3aa: CASSLHPESSYEQYF

abundance: -
v_gene: TRBV6-1
len: 13
d_gene: TRBD1
j_gene: TRBJ1-1
CDR3nt: TGTGCCAGCAACCCCTCAGGGGGCACTGAAGCTTTCTTT
CDR3aa: CASNPSGGTEAFF

abundance: once
v_gene: TRBV11-2
len: 14
d_gene: -
j_gene: TRBJ2-7
CDR3nt: TGTGCCAGCAGCTTAGAAGCCGTTTCCTACGAGCAGTACTTC
CDR3aa: CASSLEAVSYEQYF